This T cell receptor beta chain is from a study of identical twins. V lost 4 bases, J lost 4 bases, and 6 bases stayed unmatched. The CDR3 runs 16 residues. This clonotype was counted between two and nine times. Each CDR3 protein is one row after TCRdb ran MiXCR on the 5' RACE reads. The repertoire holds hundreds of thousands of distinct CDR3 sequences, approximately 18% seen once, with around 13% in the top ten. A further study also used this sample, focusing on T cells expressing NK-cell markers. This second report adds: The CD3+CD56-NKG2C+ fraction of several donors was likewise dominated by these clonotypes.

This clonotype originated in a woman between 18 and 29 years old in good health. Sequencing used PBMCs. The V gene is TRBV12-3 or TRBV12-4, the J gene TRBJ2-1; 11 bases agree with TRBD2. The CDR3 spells CASSSGLAEPYNEQFF. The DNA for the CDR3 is TGTGCCAGCAGTTCGGGACTAGCGGAACCTTACAATGAGCAGTTCTTC.